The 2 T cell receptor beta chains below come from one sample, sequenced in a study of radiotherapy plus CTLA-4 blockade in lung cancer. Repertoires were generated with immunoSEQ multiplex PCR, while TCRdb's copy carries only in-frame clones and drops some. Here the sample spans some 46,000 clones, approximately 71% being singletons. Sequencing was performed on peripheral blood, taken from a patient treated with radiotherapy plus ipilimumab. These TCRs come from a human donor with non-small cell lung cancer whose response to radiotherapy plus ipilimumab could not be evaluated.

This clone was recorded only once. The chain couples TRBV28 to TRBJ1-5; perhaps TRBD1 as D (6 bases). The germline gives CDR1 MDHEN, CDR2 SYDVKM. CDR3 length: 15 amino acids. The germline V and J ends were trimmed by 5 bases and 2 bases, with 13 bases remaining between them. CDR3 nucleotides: TGTGCCAGCAGTAGTACAGGGAGGGGCAATCAGCCCCAGCATTTT. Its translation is CASSSTGRGNQPQHF.

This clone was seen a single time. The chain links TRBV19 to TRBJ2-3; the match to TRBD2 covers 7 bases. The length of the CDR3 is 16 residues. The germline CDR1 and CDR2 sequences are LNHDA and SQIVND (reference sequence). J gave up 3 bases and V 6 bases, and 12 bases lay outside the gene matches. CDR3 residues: CASSPQRGRLTDTQYF. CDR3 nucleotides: TGTGCCAGTAGCCCCCAGCGGGGTAGGTTGACAGATACGCAGTATTTT.